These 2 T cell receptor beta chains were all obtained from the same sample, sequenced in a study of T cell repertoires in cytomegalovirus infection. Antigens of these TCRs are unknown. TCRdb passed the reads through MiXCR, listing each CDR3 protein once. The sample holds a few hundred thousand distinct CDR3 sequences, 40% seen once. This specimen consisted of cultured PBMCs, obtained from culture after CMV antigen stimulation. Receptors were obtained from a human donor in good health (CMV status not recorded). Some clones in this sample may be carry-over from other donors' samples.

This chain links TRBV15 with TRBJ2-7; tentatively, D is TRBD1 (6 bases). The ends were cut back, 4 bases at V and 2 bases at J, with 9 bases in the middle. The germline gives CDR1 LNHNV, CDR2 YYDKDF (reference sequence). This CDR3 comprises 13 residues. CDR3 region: CATSIGQTYEQYF. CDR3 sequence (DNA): TGTGCCACCAGCATCGGACAGACCTACGAGCAGTACTTC. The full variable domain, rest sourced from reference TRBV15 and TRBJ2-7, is DAMVIQNPRYQVTQFGKPVTLSCSQTLNHNVMYWYQQKSSQAPKLLFHYYDKDFNNEADTPDNFQSRRPNTSFCFLDIRSPGLGDTAMYLCATSIGQTYEQYFGPGTRLTVT.

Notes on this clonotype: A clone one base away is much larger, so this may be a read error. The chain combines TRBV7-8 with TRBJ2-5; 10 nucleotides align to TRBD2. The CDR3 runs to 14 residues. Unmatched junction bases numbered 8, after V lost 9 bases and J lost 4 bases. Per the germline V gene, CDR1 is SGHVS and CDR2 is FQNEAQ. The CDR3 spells CARTIIAGGETQYF. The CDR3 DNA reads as TGTGCCAGAACCATAATAGCGGGAGGAGAGACCCAGTACTTC.